The 7 T cell receptor beta chains below all came from one sample that was sequenced in a study of read filtering for tumor transcriptome and immune sequencing. Molecular barcoded adaptors covering alpha/delta and beta/gamma chains were used on roughly 400 ng RNA. One entry per CDR3 protein results from TCRdb running MiXCR on the reads. Of about 46,000 distinct CDR3 sequences in the sample, approximately 12% are singletons; the top ten hold about 15%. Material for sequencing was a population of CD138-negative cells sorted from bone marrow. These receptor sequences come from a donor aged 40 or over with multiple myeloma.

This clonotype was picked up many times. J is TRBJ1-5 and V is TRBV29-1, with D possibly TRBD1 on 6 matching bases. The CDR3 spans 13 residues. The germline V gene encodes CDR1 SQVTM and CDR2 ANQGSEA. With 6 bases removed from V and 3 bases from J, the gap between germline ends came to 12 bases. CDR3 coding DNA: TGCAGCGTAGCTCAGGGGCTCAATCAGCCCCAGCATTTT. Protein: CSVAQGLNQPQHF.

This clonotype was seen ten or more times. The V gene is TRBV12-3 or TRBV12-4, the J gene TRBJ1-5; maybe TRBD1 (6 bases). The CDR3 has 14 amino acids. The germline V and J ends were trimmed by 3 bases and 6 bases, with 12 bases remaining between them. CDR3 DNA: TGTGCCAGCAGTTTGGCAGGGGTCGGTCAGCCCCAGCATTTT. Encoded protein: CASSLAGVGQPQHF.

This clonotype was seen repeatedly, ten times or more. V is TRBV7-3 and J is TRBJ2-7; TRBD1 matches at 8 bases. The ends lost 4 bases at V and 5 bases at J; junction bases unmatched: 16. This CDR3 is 17 amino acids long. The germline gives CDR1 SGHTA, CDR2 FQGTGA. CDR3 sequence (DNA): TGTGCCAGCAGCTCCCGGACAGGGAAGTGTGGGGAGAACGAGCAGTACTTC. It translates to CASSSRTGKCGENEQYF.

This clonotype was seen repeatedly, ten times or more. The rearrangement joins TRBV7-9 to TRBJ2-3, with a tentative D call TRBD1 (6 bases). The CDR3 is made up of 12 amino acids. Trimming left V 4 bases short and J 6 bases short, with 8 bases between. The germline V gene encodes CDR1 SEHNR and CDR2 FQNEAQ (reference sequence). The CDR3 sequence: CASSSQGDTQYF. The DNA of the CDR3 is TGTGCCAGCAGCTCACAGGGTGATACGCAGTATTTT.

In this sample, this clonotype turned up many times. The chain couples TRBV11-2 to TRBJ2-3; no firm D call. The V end was cut by 1 base, the J end by 2 bases, with 4 bases between. This CDR3 contains 13 residues. CDR1 SGHAT and CDR2 FQNNGV come from the germline V gene. CDR3 sequence reads: CASSLGPTDTQYF. CDR3 in DNA: TGTGCCAGCAGCTTAGGACCCACAGATACGCAGTATTTT.

This clonotype was picked up many times. For the CDR3, the DNA is TGTGCCAGCCGGACGGCCCAAGATACGCAGTATTTT. Translated, it gives CASRTAQDTQYF. The rearrangement joins TRBV7-9 to TRBJ2-3; D remains ambiguous. CDR3 size: 12 residues. Germline loops: CDR1 SEHNR, CDR2 FQNEAQ (reference sequence). The ends were cut back, 8 bases at V and 5 bases at J, with 11 bases in the middle.

This clonotype showed up many times. The CDR3 coding sequence is TGTGCCAGCAGCCTCGGGCCCTCAACTAATGAAAAACTGTTTTTT. Protein: CASSLGPSTNEKLFF. The chain has TRBV7-2 and TRBJ1-4, with D unclear. The CDR3 sequence is 15 residues long. In germline, CDR1 is SGHTA, CDR2 FQGNSA. The V and J ends lost 5 bases and 0 bases respectively, with 10 bases between them.